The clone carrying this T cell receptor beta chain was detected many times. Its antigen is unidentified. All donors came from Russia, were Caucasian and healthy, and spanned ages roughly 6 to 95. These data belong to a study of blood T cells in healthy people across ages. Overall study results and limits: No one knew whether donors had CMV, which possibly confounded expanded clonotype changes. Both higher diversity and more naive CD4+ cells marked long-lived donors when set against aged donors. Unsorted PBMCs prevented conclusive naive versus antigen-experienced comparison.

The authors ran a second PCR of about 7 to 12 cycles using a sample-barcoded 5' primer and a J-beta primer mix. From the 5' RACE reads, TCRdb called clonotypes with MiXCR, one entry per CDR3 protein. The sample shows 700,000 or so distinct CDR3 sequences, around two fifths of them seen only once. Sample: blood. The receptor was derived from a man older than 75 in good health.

DNA for the CDR3: TGTGCCAGCAGCCACGGACTAGCGGGAAAGGTAGATACGCAGTATTTT. Translating it yields CASSHGLAGKVDTQYF. The gene calls are TRBV14 and TRBJ2-3, with 12 bases fitting TRBD2. From germline, CDR1 is SGHDN and CDR2 FVKESK. J was trimmed by 5 bases and V by 3 bases; bases with no gene match: 6. The CDR3 length is 16 residues.